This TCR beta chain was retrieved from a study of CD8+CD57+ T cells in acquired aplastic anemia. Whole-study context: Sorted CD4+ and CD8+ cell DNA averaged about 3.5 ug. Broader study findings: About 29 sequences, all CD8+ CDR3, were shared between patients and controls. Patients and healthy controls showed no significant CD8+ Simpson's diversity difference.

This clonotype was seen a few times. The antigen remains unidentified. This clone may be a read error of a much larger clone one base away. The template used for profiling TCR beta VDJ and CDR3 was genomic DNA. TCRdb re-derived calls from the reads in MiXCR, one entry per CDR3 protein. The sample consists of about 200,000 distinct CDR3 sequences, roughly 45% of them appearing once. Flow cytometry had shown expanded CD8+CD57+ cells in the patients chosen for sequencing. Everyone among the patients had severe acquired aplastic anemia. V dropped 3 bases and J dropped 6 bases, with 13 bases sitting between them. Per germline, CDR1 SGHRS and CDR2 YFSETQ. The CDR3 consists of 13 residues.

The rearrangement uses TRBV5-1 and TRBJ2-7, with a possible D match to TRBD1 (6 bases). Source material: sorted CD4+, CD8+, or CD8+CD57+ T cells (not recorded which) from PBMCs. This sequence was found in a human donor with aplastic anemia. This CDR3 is CASSSQGAGEQYF. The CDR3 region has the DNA TGCGCCAGCAGCTCACAGGGAGCCGGCGAGCAGTACTTC. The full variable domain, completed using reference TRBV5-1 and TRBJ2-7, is KAGVTQTPRYLIKTRGQQVTLSCSPISGHRSVSWYQQTPGQGLQFLFEYFSETQRNKGNFPGRFSGRQFSNSRSEMNVSTLELGDSALYLCASSSQGAGEQYFGPGTRLTVT.